This TCR beta chain is from a study of cytomegalovirus exposure and HLA in healthy donors. The PCR was carried out with 60 Vbeta primers and 13 Jbeta primers. This table comes from immunoSEQ multiplex PCR, and its TCRdb copy is limited to in-frame clones, with some not included. The table for this sample gives 100,000 to 150,000 clones. The ends lost 4 bases at V and 4 bases at J; junction bases unmatched: 5. This CDR3 is built from 15 residues. Looked up from germline, CDR1 is KGHSH and CDR2 is LQKENI. V and J are TRBV18 and TRBJ2-2, with 8 bases matching TRBD2. The sequenced material came from PBMCs. This TCR came from a man in his late teens or twenties in good health and CMV-seronegative. The CDR3 sequence is CASSRVRGGTGELFF. The CDR3 coding sequence is TGTGCCAGCTCACGTGTCCGGGGGGGCACCGGGGAGCTGTTTTTT.